This T cell receptor beta chain came from a study of blood T cell repertoires in COVID-19. Study at large: Sites in the United States, Italy and Spain provided acute and convalescent COVID-19 samples.

This CDR3 has 18 amino acids. The germline gives CDR1 KGHSH, CDR2 LQKENI. V gave up 4 bases and J gave up 7 bases; unmatched junction bases: 21. Participants were aged 18 to 89 years from approximately 25 US areas. Authors' processing steps: How many nucleated cells were present was estimated from reference gene primer amplification. Using immunoSEQ multiplex PCR, the repertoire was profiled, and TCRdb retains in-frame clones only, with some absent. Clone size and the V and J calls come from that table; the DNA yielded D and trimming. The profile covers approximately 330,000 clones, with 80% to 90% appearing a single time and roughly 4.2% taken by the ten largest. Only one count was recorded for this clone.

The V and J genes are TRBV18 and TRBJ2-7, with 8 bases matching TRBD1. This sequence was found in a woman aged 40 to 50 with acute COVID-19. The sequencing sample was made of PBMCs or T cells enriched from blood (not recorded which). The CDR3 is CASSRTAASGAGGREQYF. In nucleotides, the CDR3 is TGTGCCAGCTCACGCACCGCAGCGAGTGGGGCAGGGGGCCGGGAGCAGTACTTC.